The text below deals with one T cell receptor (beta chain). Its antigen is still unknown. This sample was included in a study of cytomegalovirus exposure and HLA in healthy donors. Germline trimming cut 6 bases from V and 2 bases from J; bases unmatched to any gene: 7. This CDR3 has 15 amino acids. Germline CDR1 reads MNHEY; CDR2 reads SMNVEV (reference sequence). Overall study findings and caveats: Subsequent analysis revealed that first-cohort TCR clusters tended to co-occur in the 110 or so validation repertoires. Rarity characterized most TCR sequences, yet some public TCRs appeared in many donors.

Sequencing was performed with immunoSEQ multiplex PCR; in TCRdb, only in-frame clones are kept and a portion is missing. Here the sample spans roughly 70,000 clones, around four fifths being singletons. Material: PBMCs. This chain uses TRBV27 with TRBJ2-5, with 9 bases that match TRBD1. This receptor was obtained from a man younger than 45 in good health and CMV-seronegative. DNA of the CDR3: TGTGCCAGCAGGAGTGTCGGGACAGGGCAAGAGACCCAGTACTTC. Its protein product is CASRSVGTGQETQYF.